These 12 T cell receptor beta chains were sequenced from one sample in a study of neoadjuvant anti-PD-1 for oral cavity cancer. Method: immunoSEQ multiplex PCR; TCRdb's copy keeps in-frame clones and lacks some. The data contain about 62,000 clones, 70% to 85% of them singletons. Here the sequenced sample was PBMCs, taken before nivolumab (anti-PD-1) treatment. Receptors originate from a person between 40 and 85 years old with oral cavity squamous cell carcinoma.

The chain links TRBV6-5 to TRBJ2-2; D is perhaps TRBD1 (5 bases). Germline V gives CDR1 MNHEY, CDR2 SVGAGI. Trimming pared 5 bases from V and 6 bases from J, leaving 10 bases between. This CDR3 has 13 amino acids. CDR3 DNA sequence: TGTGCCAGCAGTCTATTAGGGGCCGGGGAGCTGTTTTTT. Amino acids: CASSLLGAGELFF.

CDR3 loop: CASTLGNPGSPLHF. CDR3 coding DNA: TGTGCCAGCACCCTGGGAAACCCTGGATCACCCCTCCACTTT. The chain carries TRBV5-5 and TRBJ1-6; D not resolved. CDR3 length equals 14 residues. In germline, CDR1 is SGHKS, CDR2 YYEKEE (reference sequence). Trimming shortened V by 6 bases and J by 10 bases, and 17 bases separated the two germline ends.

V and J are TRBV5-5 and TRBJ1-2; D unclear. The CDR3 is made up of 13 amino acids. CDR1 is SGHKS and CDR2 is YYEKEE in the germline V gene (reference sequence). Between the trimmed V and J ends, which lost 0 bases and 7 bases, there was a span of 10 bases. The chain's CDR3 is CASSLEDWSGYTF. The DNA of the CDR3 is TGTGCCAGCAGCTTGGAAGATTGGAGTGGCTACACCTTC.

The chain combines TRBV27 with TRBJ1-3; D possibly corresponds to TRBD1 (6 bases). V dropped 2 bases and J dropped 0 bases, with 11 bases sitting between them. Germline CDR1 reads MNHEY; CDR2 reads SMNVEV (reference sequence). The CDR3 length is 16 residues. CDR3 in DNA: TGTGCCAGCAGTTTAAGAGGGGGTAGCTCTGGAAACACCATATATTTT. This sequence encodes CASSLRGGSSGNTIYF.

The rearrangement uses TRBV9 and TRBJ1-1, with D unresolved. The V gene's germline CDR1 is SGDLS and CDR2 YYNGEE. Deletions cut 0 bases from V and 4 bases from J, with 4 bases between. The CDR3 sequence is 12 residues long. The CDR3: CASSVGRTEAFF. The CDR3 DNA reads TGTGCCAGCAGCGTAGGGCGCACTGAAGCTTTCTTT.

The chain recombines TRBV19 with TRBJ2-1, with no clear D. CDR3 length equals 15 residues. Germline V gene sequence: CDR1 LNHDA, CDR2 SQIVND (reference sequence). The V and J ends lost 3 bases and 4 bases respectively, with 13 bases between them. Here the CDR3 DNA reads TGTGCCAGTAGTATGGCGGTTGGGCTATACAATGAGCAGTTCTTC. Translating gives CASSMAVGLYNEQFF.

The chain is built from TRBV27 and TRBJ1-5; TRBD1 is a possible D gene (6 bases). Germline V lookup: CDR1 MNHEY, CDR2 SMNVEV (reference sequence). Trimming stripped 10 bases from V and 0 bases from J, with 13 bases between. The CDR3 has 14 amino acids. The CDR3 is CAIDRSYSNQPQHF. The CDR3 DNA follows: TGTGCCATCGACAGGAGCTATAGCAATCAGCCCCAGCATTTT.

The chain carries TRBV6-5 and TRBJ2-3; 8 bases line up with TRBD1. V shed 6 bases, J shed 8 bases, and the junction held 7 bases outside the gene matches. Germline assignment: CDR1 MNHEY and CDR2 SVGAGI. This CDR3 is 13 amino acids long. The CDR3 sequence is CASRTGGDGTQYF. The CDR3 DNA reads as TGTGCCAGCAGAACAGGGGGTGACGGTACGCAGTATTTT.

This clone turned up a few times. This chain connects TRBV15 to TRBJ2-7; 7 nucleotides match TRBD1. The ends lost 0 bases at V and 3 bases at J; junction bases unmatched: 2. This CDR3 has 14 residues. Germline V lookup: CDR1 LNHNV, CDR2 YYDKDF (reference sequence). In DNA form, the CDR3 reads TGTGCCACCAGCAGAGAAGGGGGCGGCTACGAGCAGTACTTC. This translates into CATSREGGGYEQYF.

The J gene is TRBJ1-5, the V gene TRBV6-6; 7 bases match TRBD1. V lost 10 bases, J lost 4 bases, and 7 bases stayed unmatched. CDR1 is MNHNY and CDR2 is SVGAGI in the germline V gene (reference sequence). This CDR3 has 13 amino acids. In DNA, the CDR3 is TGTGCCACCCGTGGGGACAGAAATCAGCCCCAGCATTTT. Amino acids: CATRGDRNQPQHF.

By its share, this clone is medium-sized. This chain connects TRBV6-6 to TRBJ2-3; D assignment may be TRBD1 or TRBD2 (6 bases each). V was cut by 10 bases and J by 0 bases, with 14 bases left in between. CDR3 length equals 14 residues. Looked up from germline, CDR1 is MNHNY and CDR2 is SVGAGI (reference sequence). CDR3 protein: CATRSGASTDTQYF. The CDR3 DNA is TGTGCCACCCGATCGGGGGCTAGCACAGATACGCAGTATTTT.

This chain connects TRBV16 to TRBJ1-6; D unclear. The CDR3 has 13 residues. V dropped 0 bases and J dropped 7 bases, with 4 bases sitting between them. The germline V gene encodes CDR1 KGHSY and CDR2 FQNENV. CDR3 loop: CASSQSWNSPLHF. The CDR3 DNA reads as TGTGCCAGCAGCCAATCATGGAATTCACCCCTCCACTTT.